This T cell receptor beta chain comes out of a study of human T cells and chemical hapten exposure. In TCRdb, the RACE reads were re-called with MiXCR into one record per CDR3 protein. The profile shows 65,000 to 70,000 distinct CDR3 sequences, around 9.9% of them singletons. The CDR3 consists of 16 residues. Trimming took 4 bases from V and 0 from J, leaving 13 bases between them. The V gene's germline CDR1 is LGHDT and CDR2 YNNKEL (reference sequence). Time point given: pre-sensitization, week 0. Indicated treatment: therapeutic diphenylcyclopropenone sensitization with weekly scalp DPC. This clonotype was sampled from a woman aged 45-59 years with alopecia areata. Some clones in this sample may be carry-over from other donors' samples. The rearrangement links TRBV3-1 to TRBJ2-1; D is perhaps TRBD1 or TRBD2 (5 bases each). The sample in question was whole blood, obtained in connection with sensitization to the hapten diphenylcyclopropenone (DPC). The CDR3 protein is CASSPRDGASYNEQFF. In DNA form, the CDR3 reads TGTGCCAGCAGCCCACGGGACGGGGCCTCCTACAATGAGCAGTTCTTC.